What follows describes a single TCR beta chain. This record comes from a study of shared clonotypes between healthy human individuals. Study-wide context: Contributing individuals were two females and a few males aged 18 to 49.

TCRdb's table, derived via immunoSEQ multiplex PCR, lists solely in-frame clones and lacks some. This table holds under 750,000 clones, about two thirds found once. Germline V CDR1 and CDR2: KGHSH, LQKENI. This CDR3 contains 14 residues. The V gene lost 3 bases and the J gene lost 2 bases, with 7 bases spanning the gap. The gene calls are TRBV18 and TRBJ1-4; D unresolved. This clonotype was sampled from a woman younger than 45 in good health. Sequencing was performed on memory CD4+ T cells sorted from blood. Subset: CD45RA-negative fraction. CDR3 DNA: TGTGCCAGCTCACCGGGATATACTAATGAAAAACTGTTTTTT. Translating it yields CASSPGYTNEKLFF.